This is a list of T cell receptor beta chains from one sample in a study of blood T cell repertoires in COVID-19. TCRdb keeps only in-frame clones here, not all; method: immunoSEQ multiplex PCR. This repertoire shows 130,000 or so clones, about 80% found once; its top ten account for 16%. The sample consisted of peripheral blood. Receptors were obtained from a man in his 60s with active or convalescent COVID-19. Both conserved end residues are part of each CDR3. D genes are given only for firm matches. Size is omitted from some rows. Given values are once, few, many or a class for expanded clones.

TRBJ2-2	-	-	TRBV30	CAARGAYTGELFF	TGTGCTGCGCGAGGTGCCTACACCGGGGAGCTGTTTTTT
TRBJ2-7	-	-	TRBV5-6	CASSKTAGAEQYF	TGTGCCAGCAGCAAGACGGCGGGGGCCGAGCAGTACTTC
TRBJ1-2	-	TRBD1	TRBV3-1/TRBV3-2	CASSSTGADGYTF	TGTGCCAGCAGCTCGACAGGGGCGGACGGCTACACCTTC
TRBJ2-7	-	-	TRBV18	CASSPVIGEQYF	TGTGCCAGCTCACCGGTCATCGGCGAGCAGTACTTC
TRBJ1-5	-	TRBD1	TRBV5-1	CASSLDHRGTGQPQHF	TGCGCCAGCAGCTTGGATCACAGGGGTACCGGTCAGCCCCAGCATTTT
TRBJ1-1	-	-	TRBV27	CASGDGGPWAEAFF	TGTGCCAGCGGGGATGGGGGCCCGTGGGCTGAAGCTTTCTTT
TRBJ2-5	-	TRBD1	TRBV6-2/TRBV6-3	CASSYWTGQETQYF	TGTGCCAGCAGTTACTGGACAGGGCAAGAGACCCAGTACTTC
TRBJ2-7	-	TRBD2	TRBV6-6	CASSSPSGSREQYF	TGTGCCAGCAGTTCGCCGAGCGGGAGTCGTGAGCAGTACTTC
TRBJ2-5	-	-	TRBV3-1/TRBV3-2	CASSRLQETQYF	TGTGCCAGCAGCCGGCTCCAAGAGACCCAGTACTTC
TRBJ2-3	-	TRBD2	TRBV10-2	CASSATSGRAWTQYF	TGCGCCAGCAGTGCGACTAGCGGGAGGGCATGGACGCAGTATTTT
TRBJ2-5	-	TRBD2	TRBV9	CASSVGPAGGYKGETQYF	TGTGCCAGCAGCGTAGGACCCGCGGGAGGTTACAAGGGGGAGACCCAGTACTTC
TRBJ2-1	-	-	TRBV6-6	CASSDFWESNNEQFF	TGTGCCAGCAGTGACTTTTGGGAGTCGAACAATGAGCAGTTCTTC
TRBJ2-7	few	TRBD2	TRBV18	CASSAGTALAANPYEQYF	TGTGCCAGCTCCGCCGGGACTGCCCTAGCGGCAAATCCCTACGAGCAGTACTTC
TRBJ2-1	-	TRBD2	TRBV9	CASSAGTSGRNEQFF	TGTGCCAGCAGCGCCGGGACTAGCGGGAGGAATGAGCAGTTCTTC
TRBJ1-2	-	-	TRBV3-1/TRBV3-2	CASSRTGGVNGYTF	TGTGCCAGCAGCCGGACGGGGGGTGTCAATGGCTACACCTTC
TRBJ1-1	few	-	TRBV3-1/TRBV3-2	CASSPFQANTEAFF	TGTGCCAGCAGCCCCTTTCAGGCGAACACTGAAGCTTTCTTT
TRBJ2-1	-	-	TRBV29-1	CSVFTSLPEQFF	TGCAGCGTTTTCACTAGTTTGCCTGAGCAGTTCTTC
TRBJ1-2	-	TRBD1	TRBV7-8	CASSLDRTGNGYTF	TGTGCCAGCAGCTTAGATCGGACAGGGAACGGCTACACCTTC
TRBJ2-7	-	-	TRBV4-3	CASSQAGATYEQYF	TGCGCCAGCAGCCAAGCTGGAGCGACCTACGAGCAGTACTTC
TRBJ1-5	few	-	TRBV7-2	CASSLALTRGINQPQHF	TGTGCCAGCAGCTTAGCCCTGACCCGGGGAATCAATCAGCCCCAGCATTTT
TRBJ1-2	-	-	TRBV27	CASSLGPYYGYTF	TGTGCCAGCAGTTTGGGCCCGTACTATGGCTACACCTTC
TRBJ1-1	-	-	TRBV13	CASSPSGGGNTEAFF	TGTGCCAGCAGCCCTTCTGGGGGGGGCAACACTGAAGCTTTCTTT
TRBJ2-7	-	-	TRBV7-9	CASSWSAGAYEQYF	TGTGCCAGCAGCTGGTCGGCAGGGGCTTACGAGCAGTACTTC
TRBJ2-3	-	-	TRBV9	CASSVGGAPGTDTQYF	TGTGCCAGCAGCGTAGGCGGGGCCCCGGGGACAGATACGCAGTATTTT
TRBJ2-7	-	TRBD2	TRBV4-1	CASSHLFARGSNEQYF	TGCGCCAGCAGCCATTTATTCGCTCGCGGGAGCAACGAGCAGTACTTC
TRBJ2-7	-	TRBD1	TRBV5-6	CASSAGTGRSYEQYF	TGTGCCAGCAGCGCTGGGACAGGGAGATCCTACGAGCAGTACTTC
TRBJ1-2	-	-	TRBV3-1/TRBV3-2	CASSRLEGGYTF	TGTGCCAGCAGCCGCCTGGAGGGGGGCTACACCTTC
TRBJ2-5	-	TRBD2	TRBV5-8	CASSLLAGGETQYF	TGTGCCAGCAGCCTGCTAGCGGGAGGAGAGACCCAGTACTTC
TRBJ2-5	-	-	TRBV4-1	CASSQPLAQETQYF	TGCGCCAGCAGCCAGCCCCTAGCCCAAGAGACCCAGTACTTC
TRBJ2-2	-	-	TRBV5-1	CASSLAGGELFF	TGCGCCAGCAGCTTGGCCGGCGGGGAGCTGTTTTTT
TRBJ1-3	-	-	TRBV5-1	CASSPGYSGNTIYF	TGCGCCAGCAGCCCGGGGTACTCTGGAAACACCATATATTTT
TRBJ1-2	-	-	TRBV3-1/TRBV3-2	CASSPSEVRGGGYTF	TGTGCCAGCAGCCCCTCCGAGGTCCGGGGGGGTGGCTACACCTTC
TRBJ1-6	few	-	TRBV28	CASSLDPERGGSPLHF	TGTGCCAGCAGTTTAGACCCTGAAAGGGGAGGTTCACCCCTCCACTTT
TRBJ2-7	-	TRBD1	TRBV19	CATSDRATYEQYF	TGTGCCACCTCGGACAGGGCGACCTACGAGCAGTACTTC